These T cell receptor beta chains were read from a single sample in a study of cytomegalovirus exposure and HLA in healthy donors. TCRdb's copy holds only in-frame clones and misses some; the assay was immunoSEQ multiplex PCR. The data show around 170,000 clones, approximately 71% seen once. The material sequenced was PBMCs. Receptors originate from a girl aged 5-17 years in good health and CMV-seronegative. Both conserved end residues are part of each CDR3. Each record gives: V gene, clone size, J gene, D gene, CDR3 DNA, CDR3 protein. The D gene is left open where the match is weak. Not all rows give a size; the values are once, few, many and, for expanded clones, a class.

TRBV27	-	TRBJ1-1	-	TGTGCCAGCAGTTTCGCGGGGGTGAACACTGAAGCTTTCTTT	CASSFAGVNTEAFF
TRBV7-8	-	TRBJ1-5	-	TGTGCCAGCAGCCGAGAGGGACAACCCAATCAGCCCCAGCATTTT	CASSREGQPNQPQHF
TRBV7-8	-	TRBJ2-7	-	TGTGCCAGCAGCTTAGTATCCCCAGGGGTTAAATACGAGCAGTACTTC	CASSLVSPGVKYEQYF
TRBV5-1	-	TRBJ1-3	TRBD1	TGCGCCAGCAGCCGGGGGACAGGGAATGCTGGAAACACCATATATTTT	CASSRGTGNAGNTIYF
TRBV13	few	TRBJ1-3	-	TGTGCCAGCAGCTCCCCACAGCTACCAAACACCATATATTTT	CASSSPQLPNTIYF
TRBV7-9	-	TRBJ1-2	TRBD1	TGTGCCAGCAGCTCGGTGACAGGGGATTTGGGCGGCTACACCTTC	CASSSVTGDLGGYTF
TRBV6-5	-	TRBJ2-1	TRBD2	TGTGCCAATAGGGGACTAAACTCCTACAATGAGCAGTTCTTC	CANRGLNSYNEQFF
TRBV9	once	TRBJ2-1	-	TGTGCCAGCAGCGTAGGTGGCAGGGAGGGGGGTGAGCAGTTCTTC	CASSVGGREGGEQFF
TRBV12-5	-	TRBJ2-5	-	TGTGCTAGTGGTTTGTCCGCGGGGCTTGGGGGGACCCAGTACTTC	CASGLSAGLGGTQYF
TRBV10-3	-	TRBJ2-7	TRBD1	TGTGCCATCAGCTCGGGACAGAACTACGAGCAGTACTTC	CAISSGQNYEQYF
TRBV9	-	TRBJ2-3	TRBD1	TGTGCCAGCAGCGTCGGGACAGATAACACAGATACGCAGTATTTT	CASSVGTDNTDTQYF
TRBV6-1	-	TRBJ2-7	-	TGTGCCAGCTCCAGGGGAAGGGAGCAGTACTTC	CASSRGREQYF
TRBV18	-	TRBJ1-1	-	TGTGCCAGCTCCCCGGAGGTACCTGCGAACACTGAAGCTTTCTTT	CASSPEVPANTEAFF
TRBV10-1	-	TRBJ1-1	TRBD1	TGCGCCAGCAGTGAATGGACAGGCCGGAACACTGAAGCTTTCTTT	CASSEWTGRNTEAFF
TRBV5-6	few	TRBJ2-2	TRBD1	TGTGCCAGCAGCCGCAGGGGGCTGAACACCGGGGAGCTGTTTTTT	CASSRRGLNTGELFF
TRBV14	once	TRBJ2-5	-	TGTGCCAGCAGCCATCGAGTCGGGTTTGGCAGGGACCAAGAGACCCAGTACTTC	CASSHRVGFGRDQETQYF